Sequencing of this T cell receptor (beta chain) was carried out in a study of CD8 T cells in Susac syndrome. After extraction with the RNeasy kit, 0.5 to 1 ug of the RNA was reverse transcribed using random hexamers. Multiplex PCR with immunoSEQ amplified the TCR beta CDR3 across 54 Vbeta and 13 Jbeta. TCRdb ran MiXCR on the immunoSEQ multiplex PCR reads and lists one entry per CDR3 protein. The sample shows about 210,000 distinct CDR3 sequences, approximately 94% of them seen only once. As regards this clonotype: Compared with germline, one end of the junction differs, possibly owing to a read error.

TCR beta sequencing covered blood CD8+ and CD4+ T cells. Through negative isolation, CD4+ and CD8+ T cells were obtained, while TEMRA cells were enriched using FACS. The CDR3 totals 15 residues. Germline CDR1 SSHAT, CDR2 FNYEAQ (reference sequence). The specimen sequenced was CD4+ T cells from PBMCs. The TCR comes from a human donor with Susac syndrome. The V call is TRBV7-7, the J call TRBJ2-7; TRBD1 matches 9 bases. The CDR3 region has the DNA TGTGCTAGCAGCCCCGGACAGGGGAGCGCCTACGAGCAGTACTTC. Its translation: CASSPGQGSAYEQYF.